Listed below are T cell receptor beta chains from one sample, sequenced in a study of blood T cell repertoires in COVID-19. Libraries were prepared by immunoSEQ multiplex PCR; TCRdb keeps only in-frame clonotypes and omits some of them. The sample includes 230,000 or so clones, about 90% of them seen just once. Sequenced: peripheral blood. Receptors originate from a woman aged 60-75 years with COVID-19, enrolled during active disease. Both conserved end residues are part of each CDR3. The order of the fields is J gene, D gene, V gene, clone size, CDR3 protein, CDR3 DNA. D genes are given only for firm matches. Where a row states a size, it is once, few, many or the class of an expanded clone; other rows omit it.

>TRBJ1-1|TRBD1|TRBV2|.
CASTPQGANTEAFF
TGTGCCAGCACCCCACAGGGGGCTAACACTGAAGCTTTCTTT
>TRBJ2-7|.|TRBV7-2|.
CASSLVLSWGGTKAYEQYF
TGTGCCAGCAGCTTAGTATTATCTTGGGGCGGGACGAAAGCATACGAGCAGTACTTC
>TRBJ2-3|.|TRBV7-9|.
CASTRLVSEADTQYF
TGTGCCAGCACCCGACTAGTATCGGAGGCGGATACGCAGTATTTT
>TRBJ1-5|TRBD1|TRBV27|many
CASRILGQGNQPQHF
TGTGCCAGCAGGATACTGGGACAGGGTAATCAGCCCCAGCATTTT
>TRBJ2-7|TRBD2|TRBV6-6|few
CASRGLAGASYEQYF
TGTGCCAGCAGAGGACTAGCGGGGGCTTCCTACGAGCAGTACTTC
>TRBJ2-5|.|TRBV7-6|.
CASSIRPGLQETQYF
TGTGCCAGCAGCATACGGCCGGGACTCCAAGAGACCCAGTACTTC
>TRBJ1-2|.|TRBV9|.
CASSGGFYGYTF
TGTGCCAGCAGCGGAGGTTTCTATGGCTACACCTTC
>TRBJ2-7|.|TRBV4-3|.
CASSQDMRGEQYF
TGCGCCAGCAGCCAAGATATGCGGGGCGAGCAGTACTTC
>TRBJ2-7|.|TRBV14|.
CASSQDLNYEQYF
TGTGCCAGCAGCCAAGACCTAAATTACGAGCAGTACTTC
>TRBJ2-7|.|TRBV27|few
CASRQNYEQYF
TGTGCCAGTCGACAGAACTACGAGCAGTACTTC